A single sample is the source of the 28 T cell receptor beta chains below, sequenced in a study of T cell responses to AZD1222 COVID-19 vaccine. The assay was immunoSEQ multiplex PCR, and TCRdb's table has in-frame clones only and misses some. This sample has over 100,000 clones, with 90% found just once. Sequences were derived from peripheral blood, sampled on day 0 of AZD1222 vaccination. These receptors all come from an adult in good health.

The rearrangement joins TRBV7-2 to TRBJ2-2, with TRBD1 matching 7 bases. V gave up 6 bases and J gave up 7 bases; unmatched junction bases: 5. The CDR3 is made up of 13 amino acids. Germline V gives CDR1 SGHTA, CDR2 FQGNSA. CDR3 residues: CASSRQGGGELFF. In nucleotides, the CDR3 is TGTGCCAGCAGTCGACAGGGCGGCGGGGAGCTGTTTTTT.

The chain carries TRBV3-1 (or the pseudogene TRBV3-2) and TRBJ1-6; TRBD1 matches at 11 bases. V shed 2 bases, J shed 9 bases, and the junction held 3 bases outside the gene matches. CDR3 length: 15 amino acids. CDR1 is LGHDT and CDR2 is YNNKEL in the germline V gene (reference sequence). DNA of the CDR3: TGTGCCAGCAGCCAAATGGGACAGGGGGGTTCACCCCTCCACTTT. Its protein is CASSQMGQGGSPLHF.

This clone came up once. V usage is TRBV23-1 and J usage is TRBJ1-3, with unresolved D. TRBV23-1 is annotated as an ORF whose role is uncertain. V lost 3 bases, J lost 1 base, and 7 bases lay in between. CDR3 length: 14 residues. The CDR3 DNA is TGCGCCAGCAGTCATCGGGCATCTGGAAACACCATATATTTT. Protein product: CASSHRASGNTIYF.

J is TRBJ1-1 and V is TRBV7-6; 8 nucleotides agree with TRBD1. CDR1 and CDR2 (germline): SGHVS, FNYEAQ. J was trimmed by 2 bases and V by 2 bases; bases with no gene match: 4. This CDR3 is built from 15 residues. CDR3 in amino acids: CASSLRTGSNTEAFF. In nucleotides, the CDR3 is TGTGCCAGCAGCTTAAGGACAGGGAGTAACACTGAAGCTTTCTTT.

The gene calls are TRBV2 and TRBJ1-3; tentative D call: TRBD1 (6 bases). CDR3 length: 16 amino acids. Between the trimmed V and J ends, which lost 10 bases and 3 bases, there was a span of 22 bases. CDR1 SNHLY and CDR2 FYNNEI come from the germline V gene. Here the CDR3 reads CATISIRGPDGNTIYF. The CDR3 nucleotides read TGTGCCACGATCTCTATTCGGGGGCCCGATGGAAACACCATATATTTT.

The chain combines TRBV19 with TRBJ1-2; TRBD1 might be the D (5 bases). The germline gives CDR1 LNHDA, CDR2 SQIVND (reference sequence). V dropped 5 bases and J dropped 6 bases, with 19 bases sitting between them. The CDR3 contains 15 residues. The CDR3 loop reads CASSRGTDTRDGYTF. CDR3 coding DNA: TGTGCCAGTAGTCGGGGAACGGACACCCGGGATGGCTACACCTTC. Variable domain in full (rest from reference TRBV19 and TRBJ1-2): DGGITQSPKYLFRKEGQNVTLSCEQNLNHDAMYWYRQDPGQGLRLIYYSQIVNDFQKGDIAEGYSVSREKKESFPLTVTSAQKNPTAFYLCASSRGTDTRDGYTFGSGTRLTVV.

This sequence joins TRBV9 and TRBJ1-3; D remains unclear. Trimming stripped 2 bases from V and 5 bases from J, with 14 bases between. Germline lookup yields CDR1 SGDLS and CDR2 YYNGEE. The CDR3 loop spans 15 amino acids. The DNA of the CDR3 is TGTGCCAGCAGCGTCGAGGCAGAAGGGAGAAACACCATATATTTT. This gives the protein CASSVEAEGRNTIYF.

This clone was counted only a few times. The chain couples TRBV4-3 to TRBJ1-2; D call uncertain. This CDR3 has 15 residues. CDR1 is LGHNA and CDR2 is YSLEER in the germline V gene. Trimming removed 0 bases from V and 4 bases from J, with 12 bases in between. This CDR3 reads CASSQDLQRPYGYTF. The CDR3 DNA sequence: TGCGCCAGCAGCCAAGATCTACAGCGCCCCTATGGCTACACCTTC.

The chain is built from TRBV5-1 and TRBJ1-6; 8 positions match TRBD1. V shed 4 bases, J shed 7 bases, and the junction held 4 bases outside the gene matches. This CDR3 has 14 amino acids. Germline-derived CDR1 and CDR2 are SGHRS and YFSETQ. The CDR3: CASSGDRNNSPLHF. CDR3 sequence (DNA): TGCGCCAGCAGCGGGGACAGGAACAATTCACCCCTCCACTTT.

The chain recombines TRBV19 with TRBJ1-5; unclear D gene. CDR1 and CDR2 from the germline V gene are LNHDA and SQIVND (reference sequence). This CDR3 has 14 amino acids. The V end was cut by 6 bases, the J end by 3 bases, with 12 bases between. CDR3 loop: CASRWTGVNQPQHF. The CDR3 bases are TGTGCCAGTAGGTGGACGGGAGTCAATCAGCCCCAGCATTTT.

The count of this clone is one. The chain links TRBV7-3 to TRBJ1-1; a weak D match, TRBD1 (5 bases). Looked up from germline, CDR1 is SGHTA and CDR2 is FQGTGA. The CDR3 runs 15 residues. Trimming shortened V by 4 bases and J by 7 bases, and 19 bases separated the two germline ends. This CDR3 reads CASSSSPLGAGEAFF. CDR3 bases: TGTGCCAGCAGCTCCTCCCCGCTAGGGGCGGGTGAAGCTTTCTTT.

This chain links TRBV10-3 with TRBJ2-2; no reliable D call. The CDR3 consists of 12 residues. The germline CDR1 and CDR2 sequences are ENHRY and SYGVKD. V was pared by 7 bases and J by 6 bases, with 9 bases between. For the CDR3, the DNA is TGTGCCATCACCCCCGATTCCGGGGAGCTGTTTTTT. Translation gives CAITPDSGELFF.

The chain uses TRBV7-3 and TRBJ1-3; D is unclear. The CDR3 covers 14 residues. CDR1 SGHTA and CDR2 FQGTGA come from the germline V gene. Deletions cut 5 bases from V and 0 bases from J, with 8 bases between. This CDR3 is CASSPEGSGNTIYF. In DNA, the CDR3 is TGTGCCAGCAGCCCCGAGGGCTCTGGAAACACCATATATTTT.

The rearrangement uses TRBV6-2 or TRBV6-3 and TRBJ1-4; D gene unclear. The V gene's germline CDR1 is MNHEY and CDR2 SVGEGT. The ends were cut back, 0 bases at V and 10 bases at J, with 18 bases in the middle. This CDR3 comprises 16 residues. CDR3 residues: CASSYSDERVTGKLFF. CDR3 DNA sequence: TGTGCCAGCAGTTACTCTGATGAAAGGGTGACCGGAAAACTGTTTTTT.

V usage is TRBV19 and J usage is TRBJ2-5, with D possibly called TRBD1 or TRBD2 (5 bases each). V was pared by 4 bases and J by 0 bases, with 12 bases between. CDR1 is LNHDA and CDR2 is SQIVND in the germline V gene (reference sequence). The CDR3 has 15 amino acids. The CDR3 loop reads CASSRRTNYQETQYF. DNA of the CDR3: TGTGCCAGTAGTAGGAGGACAAACTACCAAGAGACCCAGTACTTC.

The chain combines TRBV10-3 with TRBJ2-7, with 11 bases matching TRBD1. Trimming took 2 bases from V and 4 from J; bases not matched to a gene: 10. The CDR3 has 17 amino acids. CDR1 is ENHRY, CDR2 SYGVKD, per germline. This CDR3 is CAISEPSTGTGGYEQYF. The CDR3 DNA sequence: TGTGCCATCAGTGAGCCCAGTACCGGGACAGGGGGGTACGAGCAGTACTTC.

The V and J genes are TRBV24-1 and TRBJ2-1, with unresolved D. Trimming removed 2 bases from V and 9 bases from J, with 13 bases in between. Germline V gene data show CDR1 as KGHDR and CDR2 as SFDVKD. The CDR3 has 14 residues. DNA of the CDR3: TGTGCCACCAGTGATTCTATGGCCGGTCTTGAGCAGTTCTTC. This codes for CATSDSMAGLEQFF.

This CDR3 is CASSRDSTSGNTIYF. The CDR3 DNA is TGTGCCAGCAGTCGTGACTCCACCTCTGGAAACACCATATATTTT. This sequence joins TRBV5-5 and TRBJ1-3; D not resolved. V was pared by 5 bases and J by 0 bases, with 12 bases between. The CDR3 runs to 15 residues. CDR1 and CDR2 (germline): SGHKS, YYEKEE (reference sequence).

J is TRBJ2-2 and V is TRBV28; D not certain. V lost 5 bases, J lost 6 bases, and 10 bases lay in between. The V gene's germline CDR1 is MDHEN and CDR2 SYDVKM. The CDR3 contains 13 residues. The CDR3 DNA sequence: TGTGCCAGCAGTCCGCAGTTGGCCGGGGAGCTGTTTTTT. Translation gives CASSPQLAGELFF.

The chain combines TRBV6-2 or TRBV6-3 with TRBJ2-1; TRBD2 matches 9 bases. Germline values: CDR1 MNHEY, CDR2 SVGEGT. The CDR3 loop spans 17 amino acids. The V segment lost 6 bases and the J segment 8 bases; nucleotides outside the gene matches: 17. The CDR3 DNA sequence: TGTGCCAGCAGCGCTCTGAGTAGCGGGAGTTTTGTGGATGAGCAGTTCTTC. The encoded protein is CASSALSSGSFVDEQFF.

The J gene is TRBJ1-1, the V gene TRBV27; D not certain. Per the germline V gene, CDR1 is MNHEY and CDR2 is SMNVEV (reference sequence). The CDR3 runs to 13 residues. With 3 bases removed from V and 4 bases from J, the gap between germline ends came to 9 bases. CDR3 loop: CASSFNAATEAFF. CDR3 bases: TGTGCCAGCAGTTTCAATGCTGCCACTGAAGCTTTCTTT.

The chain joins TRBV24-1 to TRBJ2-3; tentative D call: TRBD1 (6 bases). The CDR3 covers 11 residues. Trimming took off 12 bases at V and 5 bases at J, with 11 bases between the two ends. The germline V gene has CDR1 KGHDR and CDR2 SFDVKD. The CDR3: CAVQGQDTQYF. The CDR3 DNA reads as TGTGCCGTTCAGGGACAAGATACGCAGTATTTT.

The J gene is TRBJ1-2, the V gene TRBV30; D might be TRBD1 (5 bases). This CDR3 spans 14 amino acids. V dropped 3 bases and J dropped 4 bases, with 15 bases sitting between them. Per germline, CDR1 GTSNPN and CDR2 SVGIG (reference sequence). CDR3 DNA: TGTGCCTGGAGATACCATGGGGACTTCTATGGCTACACCTTC. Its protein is CAWRYHGDFYGYTF. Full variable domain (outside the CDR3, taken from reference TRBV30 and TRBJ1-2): SQTIHQWPATLVQPVGSPLSLECTVEGTSNPNLYWYRQAAGRGLQLLFYSVGIGQISSEVPQNLSASRPQDRQFILSSKKLLLSDSGFYLCAWRYHGDFYGYTFGSGTRLTVV.

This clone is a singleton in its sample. CDR3 DNA: TGTGCCAGCAGCGTAGACGGGACAGGGGCTTCACCCCTCCACTTT. It translates to CASSVDGTGASPLHF. V gene TRBV9 combines with J gene TRBJ1-6; 10 bases agree with TRBD1. The V and J ends lost 0 bases and 9 bases, in that order; junction bases with no gene match: 3. Germline V gives CDR1 SGDLS, CDR2 YYNGEE. The CDR3 loop spans 15 amino acids. The full variable domain, rest sourced from reference TRBV9 and TRBJ1-6, is DSGVTQTPKHLITATGQRVTLRCSPRSGDLSVYWYQQSLDQGLQFLIQYYNGEERAKGNILERFSAQQFPDLHSELNLSSLELGDSALYFCASSVDGTGASPLHFGNGTRLTVT.

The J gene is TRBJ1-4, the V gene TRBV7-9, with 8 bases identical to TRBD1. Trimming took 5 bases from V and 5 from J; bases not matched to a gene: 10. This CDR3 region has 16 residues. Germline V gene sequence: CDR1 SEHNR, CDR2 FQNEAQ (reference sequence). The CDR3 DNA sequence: TGTGCCAGCAGCCTTACGTGGACAGGGCAAAATGAAAAACTGTTTTTT. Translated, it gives CASSLTWTGQNEKLFF.

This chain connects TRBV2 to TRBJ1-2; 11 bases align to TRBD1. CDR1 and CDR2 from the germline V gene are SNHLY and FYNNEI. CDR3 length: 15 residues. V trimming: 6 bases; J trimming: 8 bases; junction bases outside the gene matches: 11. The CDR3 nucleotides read TGTGCCAGCAGAGCGGACAGGGGGCAAGTTTGGGGCTACACCTTC. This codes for CASRADRGQVWGYTF.

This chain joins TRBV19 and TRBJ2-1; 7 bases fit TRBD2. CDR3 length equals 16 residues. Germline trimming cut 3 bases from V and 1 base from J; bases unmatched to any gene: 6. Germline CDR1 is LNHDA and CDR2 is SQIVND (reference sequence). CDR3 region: CASSILAGDSYNEQFF. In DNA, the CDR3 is TGTGCCAGTAGTATCTTGGCGGGAGATTCCTACAATGAGCAGTTCTTC.

The CDR3 region has the DNA TGTGCCAGCAGCCCCTATCCCAGGACAGGGGTCTACTATGGCTACACCTTC. This translates into CASSPYPRTGVYYGYTF. V usage is TRBV3-1 (or the pseudogene TRBV3-2) and J usage is TRBJ1-2, with 9 nucleotides matching TRBD1. After removal of 4 bases from V and 3 bases from J, the junction contained 12 bases not matched to a gene. Germline V gene lookup returns CDR1 LGHDT and CDR2 YNNKEL (reference sequence). This CDR3 contains 17 residues.